Only a few counts were recorded for the clone carrying this TCR beta chain. Its antigen is still unknown. Given a much more abundant clone one base away, this may be a read error. The record originates from a study of blood T cells in healthy people across ages. Study-level results: The study regarded diversity estimates from one million T cells as underestimates. For the donors, CMV status was unknown and possibly confounded expanded clonotype changes.

A J-beta primer mix and a sample-barcoded 5' primer were used in a second PCR of roughly 6 to 11 cycles. No fewer than 3 million CDR3-containing paired-end reads came from each sample. A single record per CDR3 protein comes from TCRdb applying MiXCR to the 5' RACE reads. The data show hundreds of thousands of distinct CDR3 sequences, about 30% seen once. V was clipped by 11 bases and J by 8 bases, with 16 bases between them. The CDR3 extends over 12 amino acids. The germline CDR1 and CDR2 sequences are MNHEY and SVGAGI. This receptor was identified in a woman of 80 years or more in good health. What was sequenced was blood. V usage is TRBV6-5 and J usage is TRBJ2-1, with D maybe TRBD1 (6 bases). The DNA for the CDR3 is TGTGCCGGCACGCGCAGGGGTGATGAGCAGTTCTTC. Its protein is CAGTRRGDEQFF.